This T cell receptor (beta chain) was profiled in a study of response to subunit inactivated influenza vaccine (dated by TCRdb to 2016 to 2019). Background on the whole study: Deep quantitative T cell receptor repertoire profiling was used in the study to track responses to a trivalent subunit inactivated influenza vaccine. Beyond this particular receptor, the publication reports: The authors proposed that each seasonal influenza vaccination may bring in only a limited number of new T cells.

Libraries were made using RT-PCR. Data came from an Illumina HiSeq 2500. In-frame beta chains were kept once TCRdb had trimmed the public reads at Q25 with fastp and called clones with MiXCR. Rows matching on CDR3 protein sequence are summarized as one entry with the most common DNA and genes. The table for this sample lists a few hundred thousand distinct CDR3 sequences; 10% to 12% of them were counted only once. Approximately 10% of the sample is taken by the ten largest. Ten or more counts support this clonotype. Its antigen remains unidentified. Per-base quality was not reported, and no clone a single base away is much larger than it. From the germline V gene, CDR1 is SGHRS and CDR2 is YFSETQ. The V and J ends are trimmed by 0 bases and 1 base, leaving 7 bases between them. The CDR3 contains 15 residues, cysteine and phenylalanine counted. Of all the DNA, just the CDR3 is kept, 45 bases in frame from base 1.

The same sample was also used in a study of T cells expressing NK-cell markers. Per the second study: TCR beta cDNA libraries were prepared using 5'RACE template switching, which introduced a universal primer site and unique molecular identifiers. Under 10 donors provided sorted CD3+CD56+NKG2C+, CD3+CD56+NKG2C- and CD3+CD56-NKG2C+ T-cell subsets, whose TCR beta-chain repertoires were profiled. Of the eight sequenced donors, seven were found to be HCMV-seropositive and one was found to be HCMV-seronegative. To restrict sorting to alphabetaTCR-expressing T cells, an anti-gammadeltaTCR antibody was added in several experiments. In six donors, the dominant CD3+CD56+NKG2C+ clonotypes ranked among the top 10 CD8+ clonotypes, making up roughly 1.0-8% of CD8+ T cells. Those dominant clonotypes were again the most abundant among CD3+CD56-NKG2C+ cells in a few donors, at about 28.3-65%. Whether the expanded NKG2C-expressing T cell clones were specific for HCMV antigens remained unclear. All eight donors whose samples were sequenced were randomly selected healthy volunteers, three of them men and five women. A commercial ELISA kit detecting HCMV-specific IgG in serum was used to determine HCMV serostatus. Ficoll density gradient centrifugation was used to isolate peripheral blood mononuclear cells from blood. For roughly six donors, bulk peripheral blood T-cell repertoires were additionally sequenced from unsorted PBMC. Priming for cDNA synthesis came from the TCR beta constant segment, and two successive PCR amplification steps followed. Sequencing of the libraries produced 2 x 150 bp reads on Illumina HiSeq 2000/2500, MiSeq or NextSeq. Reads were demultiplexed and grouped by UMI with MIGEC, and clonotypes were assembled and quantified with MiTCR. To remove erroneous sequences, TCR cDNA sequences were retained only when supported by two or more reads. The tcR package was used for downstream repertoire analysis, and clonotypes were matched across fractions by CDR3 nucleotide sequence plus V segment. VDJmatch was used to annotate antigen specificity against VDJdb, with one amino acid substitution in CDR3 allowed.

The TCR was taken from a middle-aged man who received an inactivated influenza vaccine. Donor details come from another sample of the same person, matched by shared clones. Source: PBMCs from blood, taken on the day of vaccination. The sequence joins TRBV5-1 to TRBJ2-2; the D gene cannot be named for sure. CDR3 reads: CASSLADMNTGELFF. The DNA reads TGCGCCAGCAGCTTGGCCGACATGAACACCGGGGAGCTGTTTTTT.